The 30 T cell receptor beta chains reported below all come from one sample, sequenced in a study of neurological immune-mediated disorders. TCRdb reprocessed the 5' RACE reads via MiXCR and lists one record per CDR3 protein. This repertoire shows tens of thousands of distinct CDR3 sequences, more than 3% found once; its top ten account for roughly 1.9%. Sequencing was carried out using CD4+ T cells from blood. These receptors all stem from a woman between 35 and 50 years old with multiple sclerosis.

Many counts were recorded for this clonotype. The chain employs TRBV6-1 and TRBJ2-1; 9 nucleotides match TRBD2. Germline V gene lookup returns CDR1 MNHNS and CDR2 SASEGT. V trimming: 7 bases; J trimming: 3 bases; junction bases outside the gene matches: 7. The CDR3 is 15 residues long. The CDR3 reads CASNLSGGRYNEQFF. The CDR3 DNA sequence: TGTGCCAGCAACCTTAGCGGGGGCCGCTACAATGAGCAGTTCTTC.

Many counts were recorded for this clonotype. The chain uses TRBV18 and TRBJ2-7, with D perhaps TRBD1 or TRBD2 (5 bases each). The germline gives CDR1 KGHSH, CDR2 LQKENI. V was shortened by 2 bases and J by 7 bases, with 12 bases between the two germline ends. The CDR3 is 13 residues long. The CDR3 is CASSPGGLREQYF. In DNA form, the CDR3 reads TGTGCCAGCTCACCAGGGGGTTTACGGGAGCAGTACTTC.

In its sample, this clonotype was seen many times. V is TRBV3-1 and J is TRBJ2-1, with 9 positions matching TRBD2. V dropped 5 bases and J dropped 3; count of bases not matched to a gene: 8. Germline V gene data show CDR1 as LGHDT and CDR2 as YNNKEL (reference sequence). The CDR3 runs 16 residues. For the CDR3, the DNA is TGTGCCAGCAGCGGGCAGACTAGCGGTTTCTACAATGAGCAGTTCTTC. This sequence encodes CASSGQTSGFYNEQFF.

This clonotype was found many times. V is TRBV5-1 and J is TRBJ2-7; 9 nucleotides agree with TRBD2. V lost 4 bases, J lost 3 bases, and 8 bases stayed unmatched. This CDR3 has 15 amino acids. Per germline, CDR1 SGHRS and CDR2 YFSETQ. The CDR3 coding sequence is TGCGCCAGCAGCGCCGGACTAGCGCGGAACTACGAGCAGTACTTC. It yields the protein CASSAGLARNYEQYF.

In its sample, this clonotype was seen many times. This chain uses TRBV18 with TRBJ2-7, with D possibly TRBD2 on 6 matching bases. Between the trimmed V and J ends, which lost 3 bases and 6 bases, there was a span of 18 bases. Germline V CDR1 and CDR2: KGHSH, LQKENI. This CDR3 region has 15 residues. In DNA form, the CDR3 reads TGTGCCAGCTCACCCGCCGGGACTCCGCCTCTCGAGCAGTACTTC. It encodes CASSPAGTPPLEQYF. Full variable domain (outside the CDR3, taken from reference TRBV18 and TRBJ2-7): NAGVMQNPRHLVRRRGQEARLRCSPMKGHSHVYWYRQLPEEGLKFMVYLQKENIIDESGMPKERFSAEFPKEGPSILRIQQVVRGDSAAYFCASSPAGTPPLEQYFGPGTRLTVT.

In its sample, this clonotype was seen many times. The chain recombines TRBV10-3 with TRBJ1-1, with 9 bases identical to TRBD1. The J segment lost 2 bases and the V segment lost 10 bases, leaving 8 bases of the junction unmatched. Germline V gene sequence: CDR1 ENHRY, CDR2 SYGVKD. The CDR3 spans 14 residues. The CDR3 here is CATLPGQGNTEAFF. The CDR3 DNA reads TGTGCCACCCTTCCGGGACAGGGTAACACTGAAGCTTTCTTT.

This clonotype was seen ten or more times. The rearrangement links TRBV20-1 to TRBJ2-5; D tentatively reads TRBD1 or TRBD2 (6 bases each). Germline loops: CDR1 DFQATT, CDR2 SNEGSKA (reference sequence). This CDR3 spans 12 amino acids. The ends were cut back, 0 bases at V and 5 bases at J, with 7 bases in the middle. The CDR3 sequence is CSAREGGETQYF. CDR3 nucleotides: TGCAGTGCTAGAGAAGGGGGGGAGACCCAGTACTTC.

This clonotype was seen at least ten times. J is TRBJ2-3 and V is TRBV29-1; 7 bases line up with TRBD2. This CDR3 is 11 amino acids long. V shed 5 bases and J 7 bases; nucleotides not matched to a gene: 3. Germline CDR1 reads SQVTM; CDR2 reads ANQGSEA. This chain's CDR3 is CSVYGGYTQYF. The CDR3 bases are TGCAGCGTTTACGGGGGGTATACGCAGTATTTT.

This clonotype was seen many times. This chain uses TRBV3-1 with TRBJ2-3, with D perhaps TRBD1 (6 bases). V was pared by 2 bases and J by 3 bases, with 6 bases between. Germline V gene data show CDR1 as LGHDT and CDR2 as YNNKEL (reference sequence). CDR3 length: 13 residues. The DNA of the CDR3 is TGTGCCAGCAGCCAAACAGGGACAGATACGCAGTATTTT. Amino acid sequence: CASSQTGTDTQYF.

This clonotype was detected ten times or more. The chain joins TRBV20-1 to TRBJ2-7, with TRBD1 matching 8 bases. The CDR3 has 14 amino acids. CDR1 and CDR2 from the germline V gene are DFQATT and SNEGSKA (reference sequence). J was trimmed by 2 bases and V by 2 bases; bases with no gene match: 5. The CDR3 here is CSARLGQAPYEQYF. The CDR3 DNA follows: TGCAGTGCTAGACTGGGACAGGCTCCCTACGAGCAGTACTTC.

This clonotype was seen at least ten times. DNA for the CDR3: TGTGCCAGCAGCGTAGCACAGTACGGAAACACCATATATTTT. Translating gives CASSVAQYGNTIYF. J is TRBJ1-3 and V is TRBV9, with unresolved D. Germline V gives CDR1 SGDLS, CDR2 YYNGEE. The CDR3 length is 14 residues. V lost 0 bases and J 4 bases, leaving 8 bases between the germline ends.

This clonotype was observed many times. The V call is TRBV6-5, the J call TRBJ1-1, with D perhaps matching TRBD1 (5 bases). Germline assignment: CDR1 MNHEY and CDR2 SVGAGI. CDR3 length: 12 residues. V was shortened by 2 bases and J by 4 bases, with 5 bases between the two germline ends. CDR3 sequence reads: CASSYGATEAFF. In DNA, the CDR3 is TGTGCCAGCAGTTACGGGGCCACTGAAGCTTTCTTT.

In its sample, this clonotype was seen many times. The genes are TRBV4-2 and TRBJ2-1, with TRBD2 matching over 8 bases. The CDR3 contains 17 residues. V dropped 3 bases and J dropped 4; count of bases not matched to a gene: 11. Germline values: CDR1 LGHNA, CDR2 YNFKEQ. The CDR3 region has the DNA TGTGCCAGCAGCCAGCTAACTAGCGGAAGACAGTACAATGAGCAGTTCTTC. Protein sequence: CASSQLTSGRQYNEQFF.

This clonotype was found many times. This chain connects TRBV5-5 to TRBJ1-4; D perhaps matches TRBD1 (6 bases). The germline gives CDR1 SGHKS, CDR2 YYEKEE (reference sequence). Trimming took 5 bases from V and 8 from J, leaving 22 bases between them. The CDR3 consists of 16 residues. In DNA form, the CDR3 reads TGTGCCAGCAGGAGATCTTGGACAGACCTTGGGGAAAAACTGTTTTTT. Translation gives CASRRSWTDLGEKLFF.

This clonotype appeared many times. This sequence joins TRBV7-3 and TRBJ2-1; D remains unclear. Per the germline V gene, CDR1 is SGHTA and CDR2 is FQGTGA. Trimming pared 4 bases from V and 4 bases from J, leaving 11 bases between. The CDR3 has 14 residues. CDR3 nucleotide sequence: TGTGCCAGCAGCTCATCCGGGCAATACAATGAGCAGTTCTTC. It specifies CASSSSGQYNEQFF.

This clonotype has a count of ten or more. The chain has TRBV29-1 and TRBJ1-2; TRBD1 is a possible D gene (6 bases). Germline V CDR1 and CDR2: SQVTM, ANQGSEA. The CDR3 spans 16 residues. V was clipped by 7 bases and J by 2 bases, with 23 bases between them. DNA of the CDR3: TGCAGCGCGAACGCGAAGGGGGTGCGTGGAAACTATGGCTACACCTTC. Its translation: CSANAKGVRGNYGYTF.

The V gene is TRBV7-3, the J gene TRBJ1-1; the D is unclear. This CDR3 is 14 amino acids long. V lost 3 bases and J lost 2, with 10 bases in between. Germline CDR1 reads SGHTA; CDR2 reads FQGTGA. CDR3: CASSFSAENTEAFF. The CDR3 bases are TGTGCCAGCAGCTTTTCGGCAGAAAACACTGAAGCTTTCTTT.

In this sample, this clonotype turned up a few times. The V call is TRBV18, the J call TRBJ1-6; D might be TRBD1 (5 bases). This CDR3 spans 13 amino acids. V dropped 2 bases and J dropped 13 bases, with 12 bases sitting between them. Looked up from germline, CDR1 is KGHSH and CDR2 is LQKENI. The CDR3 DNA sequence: TGTGCCAGCTCACCAGGGGCGGGAAAGCCCCTCCACTTT. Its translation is CASSPGAGKPLHF. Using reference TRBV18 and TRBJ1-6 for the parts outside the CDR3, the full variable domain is NAGVMQNPRHLVRRRGQEARLRCSPMKGHSHVYWYRQLPEEGLKFMVYLQKENIIDESGMPKERFSAEFPKEGPSILRIQQVVRGDSAAYFCASSPGAGKPLHFGNGTRLTVT.

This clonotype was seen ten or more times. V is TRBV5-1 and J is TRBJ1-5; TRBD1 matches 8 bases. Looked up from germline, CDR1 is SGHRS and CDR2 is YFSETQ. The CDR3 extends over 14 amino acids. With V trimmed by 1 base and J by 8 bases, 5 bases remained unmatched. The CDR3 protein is CASSLSQGGEPQHF. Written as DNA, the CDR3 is TGCGCCAGCAGCTTGTCACAGGGGGGTGAGCCCCAGCATTTT.

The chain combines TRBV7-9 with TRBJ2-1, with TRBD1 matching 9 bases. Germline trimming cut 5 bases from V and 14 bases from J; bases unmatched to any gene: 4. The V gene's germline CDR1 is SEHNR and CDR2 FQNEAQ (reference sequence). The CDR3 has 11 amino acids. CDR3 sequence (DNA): TGTGCCAGCAGCCGAGACAGGGGGAAGTTCTTC. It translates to CASSRDRGKFF.

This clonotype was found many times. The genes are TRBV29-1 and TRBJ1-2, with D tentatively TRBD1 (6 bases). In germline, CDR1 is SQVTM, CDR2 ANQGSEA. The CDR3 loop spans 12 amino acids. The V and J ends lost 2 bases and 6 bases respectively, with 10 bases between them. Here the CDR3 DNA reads TGCAGCGTTGAACGGGGGGCCCATGGCTACACCTTC. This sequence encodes CSVERGAHGYTF.

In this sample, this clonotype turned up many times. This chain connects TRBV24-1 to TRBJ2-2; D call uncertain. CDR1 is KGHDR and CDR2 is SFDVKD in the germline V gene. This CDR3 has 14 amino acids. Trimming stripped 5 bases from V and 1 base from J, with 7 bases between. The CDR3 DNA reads TGTGCCACCAGTGCCAGACTGAACACCGGGGAGCTGTTTTTT. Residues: CATSARLNTGELFF.

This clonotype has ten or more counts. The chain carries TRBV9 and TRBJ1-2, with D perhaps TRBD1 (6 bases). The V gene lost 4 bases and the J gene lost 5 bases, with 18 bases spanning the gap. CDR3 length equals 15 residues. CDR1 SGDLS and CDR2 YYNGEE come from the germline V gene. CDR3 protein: CASSPLVRGLYGYTF. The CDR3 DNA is TGTGCCAGCAGCCCCCTGGTCAGGGGACTATATGGCTACACCTTC.

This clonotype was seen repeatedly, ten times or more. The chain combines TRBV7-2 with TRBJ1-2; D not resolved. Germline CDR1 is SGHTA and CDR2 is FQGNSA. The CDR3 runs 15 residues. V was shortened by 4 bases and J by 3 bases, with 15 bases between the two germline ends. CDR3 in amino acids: CASSSGPGTYYGYTF. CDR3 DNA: TGTGCCAGCAGCTCCGGGCCAGGCACTTACTATGGCTACACCTTC.

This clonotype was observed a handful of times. The CDR3 is CASSFSLGAGQETQYF. The CDR3 DNA reads TGCGCCAGCAGCTTCTCCCTAGGAGCGGGTCAAGAGACCCAGTACTTC. The rearrangement joins TRBV5-1 to TRBJ2-5; maybe TRBD2 (6 bases). V lost 2 bases and J 2 bases, leaving 16 bases between the germline ends. CDR1 is SGHRS, CDR2 YFSETQ, per germline. This CDR3 spans 16 amino acids.

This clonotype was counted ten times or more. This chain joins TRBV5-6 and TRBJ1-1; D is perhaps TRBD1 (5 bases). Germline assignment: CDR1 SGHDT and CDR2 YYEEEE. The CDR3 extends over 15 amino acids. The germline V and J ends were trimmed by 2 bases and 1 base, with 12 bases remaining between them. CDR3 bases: TGTGCCAGCAGCTTTCAGGGCAGACCGAACACTGAAGCTTTCTTT. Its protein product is CASSFQGRPNTEAFF.

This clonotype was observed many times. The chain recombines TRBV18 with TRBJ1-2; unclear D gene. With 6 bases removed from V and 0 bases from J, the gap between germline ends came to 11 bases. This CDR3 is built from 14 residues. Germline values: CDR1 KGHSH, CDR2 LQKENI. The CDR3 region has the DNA TGTGCCAGCTCCGACTGGAGGGCTAACTATGGCTACACCTTC. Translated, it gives CASSDWRANYGYTF.

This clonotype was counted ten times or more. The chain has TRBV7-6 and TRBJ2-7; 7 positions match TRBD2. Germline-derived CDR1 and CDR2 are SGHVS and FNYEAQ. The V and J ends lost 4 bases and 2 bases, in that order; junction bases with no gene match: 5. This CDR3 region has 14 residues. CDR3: CASSWTSTTYEQYF. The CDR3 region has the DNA TGTGCCAGCAGCTGGACTAGTACAACCTACGAGCAGTACTTC.

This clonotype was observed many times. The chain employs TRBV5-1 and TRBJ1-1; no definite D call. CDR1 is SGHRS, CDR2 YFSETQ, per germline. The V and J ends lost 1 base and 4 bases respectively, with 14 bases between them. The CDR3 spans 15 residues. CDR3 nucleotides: TGCGCCAGCAGCTTGAAAATGGGCCCAGCCACTGAAGCTTTCTTT. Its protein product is CASSLKMGPATEAFF.

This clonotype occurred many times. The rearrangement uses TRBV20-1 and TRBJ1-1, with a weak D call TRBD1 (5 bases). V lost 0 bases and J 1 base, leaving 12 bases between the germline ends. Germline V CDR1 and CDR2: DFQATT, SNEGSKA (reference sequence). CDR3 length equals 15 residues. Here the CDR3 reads CSARELGDPNTEAFF. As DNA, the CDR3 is TGCAGTGCTAGAGAACTCGGGGACCCGAACACTGAAGCTTTCTTT.